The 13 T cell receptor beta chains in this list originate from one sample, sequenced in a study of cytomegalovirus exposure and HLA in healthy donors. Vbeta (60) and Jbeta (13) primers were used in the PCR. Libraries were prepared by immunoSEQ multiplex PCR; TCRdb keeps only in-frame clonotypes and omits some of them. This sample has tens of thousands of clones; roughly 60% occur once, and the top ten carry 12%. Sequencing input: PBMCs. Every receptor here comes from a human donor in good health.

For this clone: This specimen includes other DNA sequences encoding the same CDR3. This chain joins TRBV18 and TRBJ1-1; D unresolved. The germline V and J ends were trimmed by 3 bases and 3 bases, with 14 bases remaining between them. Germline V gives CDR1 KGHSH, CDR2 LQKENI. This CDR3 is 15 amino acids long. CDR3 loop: CASSPSRTVDTEAFF. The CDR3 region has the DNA TGTGCCAGCTCACCTTCTAGGACTGTTGACACTGAAGCTTTCTTT.

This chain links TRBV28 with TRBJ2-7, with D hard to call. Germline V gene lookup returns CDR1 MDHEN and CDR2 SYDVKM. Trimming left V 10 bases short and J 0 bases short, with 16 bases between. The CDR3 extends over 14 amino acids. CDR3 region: CATYPPQNSYEQYF. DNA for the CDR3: TGTGCCACCTACCCCCCCCAAAACTCCTACGAGCAGTACTTC.

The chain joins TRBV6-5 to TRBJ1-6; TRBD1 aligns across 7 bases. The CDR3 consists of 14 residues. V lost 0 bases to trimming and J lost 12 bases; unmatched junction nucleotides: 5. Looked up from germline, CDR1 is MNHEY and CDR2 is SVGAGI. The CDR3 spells CASSYSSRQGPLHF. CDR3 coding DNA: TGTGCCAGCAGTTACTCTTCCCGACAGGGACCCCTCCACTTT.

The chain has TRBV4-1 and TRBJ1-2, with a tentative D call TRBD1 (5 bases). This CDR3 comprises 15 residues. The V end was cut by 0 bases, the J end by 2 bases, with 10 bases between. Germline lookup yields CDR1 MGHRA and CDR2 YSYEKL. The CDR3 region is CASSQETGRNYGYTF. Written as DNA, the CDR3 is TGCGCCAGCAGCCAAGAAACAGGAAGAAACTATGGCTACACCTTC.

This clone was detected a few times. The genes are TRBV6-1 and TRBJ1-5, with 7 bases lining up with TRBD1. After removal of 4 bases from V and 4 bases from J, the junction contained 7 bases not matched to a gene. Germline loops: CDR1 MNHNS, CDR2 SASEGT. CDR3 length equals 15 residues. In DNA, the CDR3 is TGTGCCAGCAGTGCCACAGGGGCGGGAAATCAGCCCCAGCATTTT. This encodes CASSATGAGNQPQHF.

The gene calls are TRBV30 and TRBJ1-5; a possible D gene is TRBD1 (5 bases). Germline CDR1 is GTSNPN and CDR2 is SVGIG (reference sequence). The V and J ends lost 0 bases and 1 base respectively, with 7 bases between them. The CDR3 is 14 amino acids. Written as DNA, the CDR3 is TGTGCCTGGAGTGTAAAGGGGAGCAATCAGCCCCAGCATTTT. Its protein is CAWSVKGSNQPQHF.

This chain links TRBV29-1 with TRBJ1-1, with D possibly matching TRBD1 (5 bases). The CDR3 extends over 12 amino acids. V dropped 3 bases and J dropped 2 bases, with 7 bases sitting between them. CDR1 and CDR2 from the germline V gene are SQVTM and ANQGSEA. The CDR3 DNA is TGCAGCGTTGATGACAGCAACACTGAAGCTTTCTTT. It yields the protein CSVDDSNTEAFF. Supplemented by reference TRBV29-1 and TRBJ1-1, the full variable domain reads SAVISQKPSRDICQRGTSLTIQCQVDSQVTMMFWYRQQPGQSLTLIATANQGSEATYESGFVIDKFPISRPNLTFSTLTVSNMSPEDSSIYLCSVDDSNTEAFFGQGTRLTVV.

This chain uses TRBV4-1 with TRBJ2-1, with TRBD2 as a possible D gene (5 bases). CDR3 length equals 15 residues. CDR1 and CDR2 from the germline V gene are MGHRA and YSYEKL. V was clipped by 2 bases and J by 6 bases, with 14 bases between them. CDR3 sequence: CASSQRTVEGNEQFF. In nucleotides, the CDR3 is TGCGCCAGCAGCCAAAGGACTGTAGAGGGCAATGAGCAGTTCTTC.

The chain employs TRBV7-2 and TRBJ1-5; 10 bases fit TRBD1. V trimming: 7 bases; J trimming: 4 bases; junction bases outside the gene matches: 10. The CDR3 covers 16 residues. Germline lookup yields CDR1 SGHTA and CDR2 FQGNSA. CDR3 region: CASTPGQGIGNQPQHF. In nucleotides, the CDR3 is TGTGCCAGCACCCCGGGACAGGGGATAGGGAATCAGCCCCAGCATTTT.

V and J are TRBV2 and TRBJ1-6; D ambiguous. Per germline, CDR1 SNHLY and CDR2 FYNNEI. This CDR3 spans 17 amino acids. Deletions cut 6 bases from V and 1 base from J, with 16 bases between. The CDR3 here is CASSLREITSYNSPLHF. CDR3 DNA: TGTGCCAGCAGCCTACGTGAGATAACGTCCTATAATTCACCCCTCCACTTT.

Here the CDR3 reads CASSRGAAGGLGDTQYF. CDR3 DNA sequence: TGCGCCAGCAGCCGGGGGGCAGCGGGGGGACTAGGAGATACGCAGTATTTT. The rearrangement links TRBV4-1 to TRBJ2-3; TRBD2 matches at 9 bases. The CDR3 consists of 17 residues. After removal of 4 bases from V and 5 bases from J, the junction contained 13 bases not matched to a gene. Germline CDR1 MGHRA, CDR2 YSYEKL.

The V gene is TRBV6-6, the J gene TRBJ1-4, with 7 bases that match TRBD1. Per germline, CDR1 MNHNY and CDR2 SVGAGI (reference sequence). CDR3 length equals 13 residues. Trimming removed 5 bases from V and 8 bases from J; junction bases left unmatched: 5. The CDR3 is CASSRQGGEKLFF. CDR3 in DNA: TGTGCCAGCAGTAGACAGGGTGGGGAAAAACTGTTTTTT.

Written as DNA, the CDR3 is TGTGCCAGCATCCGATCCGACATATCCTACGAGCAGTACTTC. Protein: CASIRSDISYEQYF. The chain employs TRBV6-1 and TRBJ2-7; D gene ambiguous. This CDR3 has 14 residues. Trimming cost V 7 bases and J 1 base, with 14 bases left between them. CDR1 and CDR2 from the germline V gene are MNHNS and SASEGT.